Listed here are 24 T cell receptor beta chains from one sample, sequenced in a study of cytomegalovirus exposure and HLA in healthy donors (dated by TCRdb to between 2016 and 2019). Libraries were built with the immunoSEQ multiplex PCR assay. For the multiplex PCR, a mixture combining 60 forward primers for TCR Vbeta segments and 13 reverse primers for TCR Jbeta segments was used. TCRdb took over this immuneACCESS table, retaining in-frame rearrangements with V and J assigned. Such tables are incomplete; in checked studies, under half of the missing clones stem from an unresolved V gene, and the remainder is unexplained. The sample profile shows 95,000 to 150,000 clones; around 75% of them were found once. More than 2% of the sample is in the top ten clones. The sequenced sample consisted of PBMCs. These receptors all stem from a man between 25 and 39 years old in good health and CMV-seronegative.

The V and J genes are TRBV9 and TRBJ1-3; possibly TRBD1 for D (5 bases). The germline gives CDR1 SGDLS, CDR2 YYNGEE. Trimming removed 2 bases from V and 2 bases from J, with 14 bases in between. The CDR3 loop spans 16 amino acids. CDR3 in amino acids: CASSVGWGGTGNTIYF. The DNA for the CDR3 is TGTGCCAGCAGCGTTGGTTGGGGGGGGACTGGAAACACCATATATTTT.

This chain's CDR3 is CASSLGLAGRTDTQYF. CDR3 in DNA: TGTGCCAGCAGCTTAGGCCTAGCAGGCCGAACAGATACGCAGTATTTT. The J gene is TRBJ2-3, the V gene TRBV11-2; the D gene is possibly TRBD2 (5 bases). CDR3 length: 16 amino acids. Germline CDR1 and CDR2: SGHAT and FQNNGV. The V gene lost 1 base and the J gene lost 3 bases, with 14 bases spanning the gap. Drawing the rest from reference TRBV11-2 and TRBJ2-3, the complete variable domain is EAGVAQSPRYKIIEKRQSVAFWCNPISGHATLYWYQQILGQGPKLLIQFQNNGVVDDSQLPKDRFSAERLKGVDSTLKIQPAKLEDSAVYLCASSLGLAGRTDTQYFGPGTRLTVL.

This sequence joins TRBV15 and TRBJ2-2; maybe TRBD1 (5 bases). Germline V CDR1 and CDR2: LNHNV, YYDKDF (reference sequence). The CDR3 has 16 residues. V was pared by 0 bases and J by 4 bases, with 12 bases between. CDR3 sequence reads: CATSRDMGRITGELFF. As DNA, the CDR3 is TGTGCCACCAGCAGAGACATGGGGCGGATCACCGGGGAGCTGTTTTTT. The whole variable domain, filled in from reference TRBV15 and TRBJ2-2, reads DAMVIQNPRYQVTQFGKPVTLSCSQTLNHNVMYWYQQKSSQAPKLLFHYYDKDFNNEADTPDNFQSRRPNTSFCFLDIRSPGLGDTAMYLCATSRDMGRITGELFFGEGSRLTVL.

This clone is a singleton in its sample. V is TRBV19 and J is TRBJ2-7; TRBD1 matches at 7 bases. J lost 4 bases, V lost 6 bases, and 6 bases had no gene match. The CDR3 runs to 13 residues. Germline CDR1 and CDR2: LNHDA and SQIVND (reference sequence). Here the CDR3 reads CASSRDRGYEQYF. The CDR3, as DNA: TGTGCCAGTAGCCGGGACAGAGGTTACGAGCAGTACTTC.

The V gene is TRBV7-2, the J gene TRBJ2-3; TRBD2 is a possible D gene (6 bases). The CDR3 is 14 residues long. Germline V gene data show CDR1 as SGHTA and CDR2 as FQGNSA. The ends were cut back, 2 bases at V and 2 bases at J, with 8 bases in the middle. The CDR3 sequence is CASSLTRDTDTQYF. In DNA, the CDR3 is TGTGCCAGCAGCTTAACGCGGGACACAGATACGCAGTATTTT.

V gene TRBV11-2 combines with J gene TRBJ2-5, with D unclear. The last part of the DNA fits TRBJ2-7 better; the J call may be wrong. The CDR3 loop spans 14 amino acids. Germline CDR1 and CDR2: SGHAT and FQNNGV. The CDR3 sequence is CASSLDEVSYEQYF. CDR3 nucleotide sequence: TGTGCCAGCAGCTTAGATGAGGTATCCTACGAGCAGTACTTC.

The chain joins TRBV19 to TRBJ1-1; a weak D match, TRBD1 (6 bases). Germline assignment: CDR1 LNHDA and CDR2 SQIVND (reference sequence). This CDR3 is built from 15 residues. Trimming stripped 7 bases from V and 1 base from J, with 16 bases between. The CDR3 nucleotides are TGTGCCAGTATCTTTTCCGGGACAACGAACACTGAAGCTTTCTTT. It encodes CASIFSGTTNTEAFF.

The chain couples TRBV10-3 to TRBJ1-1, with a possible D match to TRBD1 (6 bases). CDR3 size: 12 residues. Germline-derived CDR1 and CDR2 are ENHRY and SYGVKD. The germline V and J ends were trimmed by 3 bases and 11 bases, with 13 bases remaining between them. The DNA of the CDR3 is TGTGCCATCAGTGAAAGTGGGGGCTCCGCTTTCTTT. It translates to CAISESGGSAFF.

The chain has TRBV18 and TRBJ1-1, with 8 bases lining up with TRBD1. The CDR3 runs 15 residues. Germline CDR1 KGHSH, CDR2 LQKENI. The J segment lost 4 bases and the V segment lost 6 bases, leaving 10 bases of the junction unmatched. In nucleotides, the CDR3 is TGTGCCAGCTCCTCGACAGGGGCCGAGGGCACTGAAGCTTTCTTT. Its translation: CASSSTGAEGTEAFF.

The chain recombines TRBV10-1 with TRBJ2-3; the D gene is possibly TRBD1 (6 bases). Germline V lookup: CDR1 WNHNN, CDR2 SYGVQD (reference sequence). The length of the CDR3 is 14 residues. V gave up 8 bases and J gave up 1 base, with 13 bases separating them. The CDR3 reads CASRVGAGTDTQYF. As DNA, the CDR3 is TGCGCCAGCCGCGTGGGGGCGGGCACAGATACGCAGTATTTT.

The chain couples TRBV9 to TRBJ1-2; 9 bases fit TRBD1. V was pared by 4 bases and J by 7 bases, with 8 bases of the junction left unmatched. The CDR3 contains 14 residues. Germline V gene sequence: CDR1 SGDLS, CDR2 YYNGEE. The CDR3 sequence is CASSKGQGPLGYTF. The CDR3 nucleotides read TGTGCCAGCAGCAAGGGACAGGGACCACTTGGCTACACCTTC. Filled out from reference TRBV9 and TRBJ1-2, the complete variable domain reads DSGVTQTPKHLITATGQRVTLRCSPRSGDLSVYWYQQSLDQGLQFLIQYYNGEERAKGNILERFSAQQFPDLHSELNLSSLELGDSALYFCASSKGQGPLGYTFGSGTRLTVV.

This chain connects TRBV23-1 to TRBJ2-7; a weak D match, TRBD1 (5 bases). TRBV23-1 is sorted into the ORF group, with uncertain function. This CDR3 has 13 amino acids. V was trimmed by 7 bases and J by 3 bases, leaving 13 bases between them. The CDR3 region is CASTLQEYYEQYF. The DNA for the CDR3 is TGCGCCAGCACCCTACAGGAATACTACGAGCAGTACTTC.

The chain carries TRBV2 and TRBJ1-4, with D tentatively TRBD1 (5 bases). Looked up from germline, CDR1 is SNHLY and CDR2 is FYNNEI. Trimming left V 3 bases short and J 4 bases short, with 9 bases between. The CDR3 is 14 amino acids. The CDR3 region is CASSDWGGNEKLFF. The CDR3 nucleotides are TGTGCCAGCAGTGACTGGGGGGGTAATGAAAAACTGTTTTTT. Full variable domain (remainder filled in from reference TRBV2 and TRBJ1-4): EPEVTQTPSHQVTQMGQEVILRCVPISNHLYFYWYRQILGQKVEFLVSFYNNEISEKSEIFDDQFSVERPDGSNFTLKIRSTKLEDSAMYFCASSDWGGNEKLFFGSGTQLSVL.

This clone showed up just a few times. V gene TRBV7-2 combines with J gene TRBJ2-3, with 10 bases that match TRBD2. The V and J ends lost 2 bases and 8 bases, in that order; junction bases with no gene match: 10. Germline assignment: CDR1 SGHTA and CDR2 FQGNSA. The CDR3 covers 16 residues. CDR3 bases: TGTGCCAGCAGCTTACTGGGGACTAGCGCCCGGGGTACGCAGTATTTT. Residues: CASSLLGTSARGTQYF.

This CDR3 reads CASSWDSGNTIYF. The DNA for the CDR3 is TGTGCCAGCAGCTGGGACAGTGGAAACACCATATATTTT. The rearrangement uses TRBV7-9 and TRBJ1-3, with 7 bases identical to TRBD1. This CDR3 is 13 amino acids long. Germline lookup yields CDR1 SEHNR and CDR2 FQNEAQ (reference sequence). The ends lost 4 bases at V and 3 bases at J; junction bases unmatched: 0.

The CDR3, as DNA: TGTGCCAGCAGTTACCTACAGGGATTTGATGGCTACACCTTC. Its translation is CASSYLQGFDGYTF. The chain combines TRBV6-5 with TRBJ1-2; D is possibly TRBD1 (6 bases). Germline V gives CDR1 MNHEY, CDR2 SVGAGI. V was pared by 2 bases and J by 6 bases, with 13 bases between. This CDR3 has 14 residues.

This clone was seen only a few times. This chain uses TRBV11-3 with TRBJ2-2; TRBD1 matches 7 bases. From germline, CDR1 is SGHNT and CDR2 YENEEA. The CDR3 consists of 16 residues. J lost 6 bases, V lost 0 bases, and 7 bases had no gene match. The CDR3 region is CASSLELGGSAGELFF. In nucleotides, the CDR3 is TGTGCCAGCAGCTTAGAGTTAGGGGGCAGCGCCGGGGAGCTGTTTTTT.

As DNA, the CDR3 is TGTGCCAGCAGGGATCCTAGCGGGCACTCCTACGAGCAGTACTTC. Protein: CASRDPSGHSYEQYF. J is TRBJ2-7 and V is TRBV6-1; TRBD2 matches 8 bases. Germline-derived CDR1 and CDR2 are MNHNS and SASEGT. The J segment lost 0 bases and the V segment lost 6 bases, leaving 7 bases of the junction unmatched. This CDR3 is built from 15 residues.

V usage is TRBV6-5 and J usage is TRBJ2-1; TRBD2 aligns across 9 bases. Germline V CDR1 and CDR2: MNHEY, SVGAGI. Trimming took 5 bases from V and 5 from J; bases not matched to a gene: 4. This CDR3 is built from 14 residues. CDR3 nucleotides: TGTGCCAGCAGTCCGGGACTAGCAAACAATGAGCAGTTCTTC. Protein sequence: CASSPGLANNEQFF.

V and J are TRBV9 and TRBJ2-3; D perhaps matches TRBD2 (7 bases). V dropped 5 bases and J dropped 2 bases, with 9 bases sitting between them. The CDR3 spans 13 residues. CDR1 is SGDLS and CDR2 is YYNGEE in the germline V gene. In DNA form, the CDR3 reads TGTGCCAGCAGGGGGGGGGCCACAGATACGCAGTATTTT. Its translation: CASRGGATDTQYF.

The chain joins TRBV5-1 to TRBJ2-7, with D perhaps matching TRBD2 (5 bases). Trimming shortened V by 0 bases and J by 5 bases, and 18 bases separated the two germline ends. This CDR3 has 16 amino acids. Germline CDR1 SGHRS, CDR2 YFSETQ. The CDR3: CASSLGVASWVHEQYF. The CDR3 DNA reads TGCGCCAGCAGCTTGGGTGTGGCTAGCTGGGTCCACGAGCAGTACTTC.

This clone was seen a few times. The chain combines TRBV27 with TRBJ1-2, with 7 bases identical to TRBD1. The CDR3 consists of 15 residues. With 4 bases clipped from V and 0 bases from J, the junction kept 5 bases outside the gene matches. Germline-derived CDR1 and CDR2 are MNHEY and SMNVEV (reference sequence). The CDR3 DNA reads TGTGCCAGCAGTTCCATTGGGACAGCTAACTATGGCTACACCTTC. Translation gives CASSSIGTANYGYTF.

The chain couples TRBV6-5 to TRBJ2-2, with unresolved D. From germline, CDR1 is MNHEY and CDR2 SVGAGI. This CDR3 contains 16 residues. Trimming left V 1 base short and J 2 bases short, with 11 bases between. Here the CDR3 DNA reads TGTGCCAGCAGTTACTACGGTCCTCCTAACACCGGGGAGCTGTTTTTT. Protein product: CASSYYGPPNTGELFF.

A single count supports this clone. J is TRBJ1-1 and V is TRBV13; 10 positions match TRBD1. The CDR3 sequence is 16 residues long. The V segment lost 5 bases and the J segment 4 bases; nucleotides outside the gene matches: 10. Germline V gene lookup returns CDR1 PRHDT and CDR2 FYEKMQ (reference sequence). The CDR3 DNA sequence: TGTGCCAGCAGCCCAACGAGGGGACAGGGGAGCACTGAAGCTTTCTTT. It translates to CASSPTRGQGSTEAFF.